This TCR beta chain was retrieved from a study of blood T cell repertoires in COVID-19. Turning to the study itself: The United States, Italy and Spain supplied acute and convalescent COVID-19 samples. From T cells, B-cell-depleted T cells, or PBMCs came the material, which was cDNA or gDNA.

Methods used by the authors: Amplifying reference gene primers gave estimates of nucleated cell counts. The assay was immunoSEQ multiplex PCR, and TCRdb's table has in-frame clones only and misses some. Clone size and V and J calls were adopted from that table, with D and trimming inferred from the DNA. The sample holds about 42,000 clones; roughly nine tenths are singletons and the top ten take about 0.4%. The length of the CDR3 is 15 residues. With 5 bases removed from V and 5 bases from J, the gap between germline ends came to 13 bases. The V gene's germline CDR1 is MNHEY and CDR2 SVGEGT. Material for sequencing was peripheral blood. This clonotype was sampled from a human donor in a cohort sampled during active COVID-19. This chain connects TRBV6-2 or TRBV6-3 to TRBJ1-6; TRBD1 is a possible D gene (6 bases). The CDR3 region has the DNA TGTGCCAGCAGTACCCGACAGGCGGATAATTCACCCCTCCACTTT. Amino acids: CASSTRQADNSPLHF.